The rows below give T cell receptor beta chains drawn from one sample of a study of blood T cell repertoires in COVID-19. TCRdb's copy holds only in-frame clones and misses some; the assay was immunoSEQ multiplex PCR. Among about 170,000 clones listed, around 82% were seen once. Sequencing was done on a sample of peripheral blood. These receptors were obtained from a woman aged 80 or over with active or convalescent COVID-19. The CDR3 runs from the conserved cysteine through the conserved F or W. Fields, in order: CDR3 DNA, CDR3 protein, clone size, J gene, D gene, V gene. The D gene is left open where the match is weak. Clone size is stated in some rows and not others, as once, few, many or a class when expanded.

CDR3 DNA: TGTGCCAGCAGCTCCACGACAGGGCCCCTTGGTGAGCAGTTCTTC
CDR3 protein: CASSSTTGPLGEQFF
clone size: -
J gene: TRBJ2-1
D gene: TRBD1
V gene: TRBV11-3

CDR3 DNA: TGTGCCAGCTCCCCGAGAAGCACCGGGGAGCTGTTTTTT
CDR3 protein: CASSPRSTGELFF
clone size: few
J gene: TRBJ2-2
D gene: -
V gene: TRBV18

CDR3 DNA: TGTGCCACCGCCAGAGACGGGAGAAGCACAGATACGCAGTATTTT
CDR3 protein: CATARDGRSTDTQYF
clone size: -
J gene: TRBJ2-3
D gene: -
V gene: TRBV9

CDR3 DNA: TGTGCCACCAGCAGAGCGGGACAGGGAAACTACGAGCAGTACTTC
CDR3 protein: CATSRAGQGNYEQYF
clone size: -
J gene: TRBJ2-7
D gene: TRBD1
V gene: TRBV15

CDR3 DNA: TGTGCCAGCAGCTTGGAGGGGGAAGGCACTGAAGCTTTCTTT
CDR3 protein: CASSLEGEGTEAFF
clone size: -
J gene: TRBJ1-1
D gene: -
V gene: TRBV5-5

CDR3 DNA: TGTGCCAGCAGCTTGGCCGCGGGACAGCATAATTCACCCCTCCACTTT
CDR3 protein: CASSLAAGQHNSPLHF
clone size: many
J gene: TRBJ1-6
D gene: TRBD1
V gene: TRBV5-5

CDR3 DNA: TGCGCCAGCAGCTTGGGAAGTAGCGGTGACCAAGAGACCCAGTACTTC
CDR3 protein: CASSLGSSGDQETQYF
clone size: -
J gene: TRBJ2-5
D gene: -
V gene: TRBV5-1

CDR3 DNA: TGCGCCAGCAGTGCAGGGTGGGGTTGGAGCGGGGAGCTGTTTTTT
CDR3 protein: CASSAGWGWSGELFF
clone size: -
J gene: TRBJ2-2
D gene: -
V gene: TRBV10-1

CDR3 DNA: TGCGCCAGCGGCTCGGGGACTAGCGGGAATTTTCTGTTCTTC
CDR3 protein: CASGSGTSGNFLFF
clone size: -
J gene: TRBJ2-1
D gene: TRBD2
V gene: TRBV5-1

CDR3 DNA: TGTGCCTGGGCAGCGGGAGGGCCTGGAGATACGCAGTATTTT
CDR3 protein: CAWAAGGPGDTQYF
clone size: -
J gene: TRBJ2-3
D gene: TRBD2
V gene: TRBV30

CDR3 DNA: TGTGCCAGCAGCTCGCGACAGGGGAGCTCCTACAATGAGCAGTTCTTC
CDR3 protein: CASSSRQGSSYNEQFF
clone size: -
J gene: TRBJ2-1
D gene: TRBD1
V gene: TRBV5-4

CDR3 DNA: TGTGCCAGCAGTTACTCTGCCGGCGAGCAGTACTTC
CDR3 protein: CASSYSAGEQYF
clone size: -
J gene: TRBJ2-7
D gene: -
V gene: TRBV6-5

CDR3 DNA: TGTGCCAGCAGCGTACAGGGTAGTGGGGAGACCCAGTACTTC
CDR3 protein: CASSVQGSGETQYF
clone size: once
J gene: TRBJ2-5
D gene: -
V gene: TRBV7-3

CDR3 DNA: TGTGCCAGCAGCTTGGTCCCACAACCCACCGGGGAGCTGTTTTTT
CDR3 protein: CASSLVPQPTGELFF
clone size: -
J gene: TRBJ2-2
D gene: -
V gene: TRBV5-5

CDR3 DNA: TGTGCCAGCAGCTTAGGTTCAGGTAGGGGAACTGAAGCTTTCTTT
CDR3 protein: CASSLGSGRGTEAFF
clone size: -
J gene: TRBJ1-1
D gene: -
V gene: TRBV7-9

CDR3 DNA: TGTGCCAGCTCACCAACTCAGGGACAGGGGGCAACTGAAGCTTTCTTT
CDR3 protein: CASSPTQGQGATEAFF
clone size: few
J gene: TRBJ1-1
D gene: TRBD1
V gene: TRBV18

CDR3 DNA: TGTGCCAGCTCACCGCGGACAGGGGGGTCCAATCAGCCCCAGCATTTT
CDR3 protein: CASSPRTGGSNQPQHF
clone size: -
J gene: TRBJ1-5
D gene: TRBD1
V gene: TRBV18

CDR3 DNA: TGTGCCCGGGACAGACATAATTCACCCCTCCACTTT
CDR3 protein: CARDRHNSPLHF
clone size: -
J gene: TRBJ1-6
D gene: TRBD1
V gene: TRBV30

CDR3 DNA: TGTGCCAGCACCATTCGCAGGGGTAGCAATCAGCCCCAGCATTTT
CDR3 protein: CASTIRRGSNQPQHF
clone size: -
J gene: TRBJ1-5
D gene: -
V gene: TRBV6-5

CDR3 DNA: TGTGCCAGCAGCAAAACACCGGGACAGGGGGACTATGGCTACACCTTC
CDR3 protein: CASSKTPGQGDYGYTF
clone size: few
J gene: TRBJ1-2
D gene: TRBD1
V gene: TRBV7-9

CDR3 DNA: TGTGCCAGTAGTATAAGGGGACTCCAGACTAACTCTGGGGCCAACGTCCTGACTTTC
CDR3 protein: CASSIRGLQTNSGANVLTF
clone size: few
J gene: TRBJ2-6
D gene: -
V gene: TRBV19

CDR3 DNA: TGCGCCAGCAGCTTGGAGGCGGGGAACACTGAAGCTTTCTTT
CDR3 protein: CASSLEAGNTEAFF
clone size: -
J gene: TRBJ1-1
D gene: -
V gene: TRBV5-1

CDR3 DNA: TGTGCCAGCAGTTCCTCGTCAGGGGGCCCAGGAAACACCATATATTTT
CDR3 protein: CASSSSSGGPGNTIYF
clone size: once
J gene: TRBJ1-3
D gene: TRBD1
V gene: TRBV27

CDR3 DNA: TGCAGCGTTGTCAAGCCCACCTATGGCTACACCTTC
CDR3 protein: CSVVKPTYGYTF
clone size: once
J gene: TRBJ1-2
D gene: -
V gene: TRBV29-1

CDR3 DNA: TGTGCCAGCAGAGGGACTAGCGGATTCACAGATACGCAGTATTTT
CDR3 protein: CASRGTSGFTDTQYF
clone size: -
J gene: TRBJ2-3
D gene: TRBD2
V gene: TRBV28

CDR3 DNA: TGCAGTGGCAGCGGGATAGGTGAGCAGTTCTTC
CDR3 protein: CSGSGIGEQFF
clone size: -
J gene: TRBJ2-1
D gene: TRBD2
V gene: TRBV20-1

CDR3 DNA: TGTGCCAGCACGGCCGGGACAGGGGCTGGCTACACCTTC
CDR3 protein: CASTAGTGAGYTF
clone size: -
J gene: TRBJ1-2
D gene: TRBD1
V gene: TRBV28

CDR3 DNA: TGTGCCAGCAGCGACCGAGGGTGGGACACTGAAGCTTTCTTT
CDR3 protein: CASSDRGWDTEAFF
clone size: -
J gene: TRBJ1-1
D gene: -
V gene: TRBV7-3

CDR3 DNA: TGCGCCAGCAGCTTGACCACGGGAGGGCCTAGCACAGATACGCAGTATTTT
CDR3 protein: CASSLTTGGPSTDTQYF
clone size: -
J gene: TRBJ2-3
D gene: TRBD2
V gene: TRBV5-1

CDR3 DNA: TGTGCCAGCAGTAAAACAGGGGCTTCGGATCAGCCCCAGCATTTT
CDR3 protein: CASSKTGASDQPQHF
clone size: -
J gene: TRBJ1-5
D gene: TRBD1
V gene: TRBV9

CDR3 DNA: TGTGCCAGTCGGCCCAGGACAGGGGTTCAAGAGCAGTTCTTC
CDR3 protein: CASRPRTGVQEQFF
clone size: few
J gene: TRBJ2-1
D gene: TRBD1
V gene: TRBV6-5

CDR3 DNA: TGTGCCAGCAGCAGAAGCGGTTCCTACAATGAGCAGTTCTTC
CDR3 protein: CASSRSGSYNEQFF
clone size: -
J gene: TRBJ2-1
D gene: -
V gene: TRBV7-2

CDR3 DNA: TGTGCCAGCAGTTACTCTCCAGCAGGTTCACCCCTCCACTTT
CDR3 protein: CASSYSPAGSPLHF
clone size: -
J gene: TRBJ1-6
D gene: -
V gene: TRBV6-2/TRBV6-3

CDR3 DNA: TGCGCCAGTTCCAGGACACCGAACACCGGGGAGCTGTTTTTT
CDR3 protein: CASSRTPNTGELFF
clone size: -
J gene: TRBJ2-2
D gene: -
V gene: TRBV5-1

CDR3 DNA: TGTGCCTGGAGTACACCGGGACAGGGGAACTATGGCTACACCTTC
CDR3 protein: CAWSTPGQGNYGYTF
clone size: -
J gene: TRBJ1-2
D gene: TRBD1
V gene: TRBV30

CDR3 DNA: TGTGCCAGCAGCTTAGTGGGATCAGGGCTTAATGAAAAACTGTTTTTT
CDR3 protein: CASSLVGSGLNEKLFF
clone size: few
J gene: TRBJ1-4
D gene: -
V gene: TRBV7-8

CDR3 DNA: TGTGCCAGCAGTGTGGGGCTGAACACTGAAGCTTTCTTT
CDR3 protein: CASSVGLNTEAFF
clone size: once
J gene: TRBJ1-1
D gene: -
V gene: TRBV2

CDR3 DNA: TGCGCCAGCAGCTTGGCCGCCAGGGAATGGGACGAGCAGTACTTC
CDR3 protein: CASSLAAREWDEQYF
clone size: -
J gene: TRBJ2-7
D gene: -
V gene: TRBV5-1

CDR3 DNA: TGTGCCAGCAGTTACCCACAGGGGGCTAACTATGGCTACACCTTC
CDR3 protein: CASSYPQGANYGYTF
clone size: -
J gene: TRBJ1-2
D gene: TRBD1
V gene: TRBV28

CDR3 DNA: TGTGCCTGGAGCGGGACAGGTGAAAAACTGTTTTTT
CDR3 protein: CAWSGTGEKLFF
clone size: -
J gene: TRBJ1-4
D gene: TRBD1
V gene: TRBV30

CDR3 DNA: TGTGCCAGCAGTACGACAGGGCGGTCCTACGAGCAGTACTTC
CDR3 protein: CASSTTGRSYEQYF
clone size: -
J gene: TRBJ2-7
D gene: TRBD1
V gene: TRBV6-5

CDR3 DNA: TGTGCCAGTGGACAGGAAATTACTAATTCACCCCTCCACTTT
CDR3 protein: CASGQEITNSPLHF
clone size: -
J gene: TRBJ1-6
D gene: TRBD1
V gene: TRBV6-5

CDR3 DNA: TGTGCCAGCAGTGAAAGGCTACAGGGCCTATTCGAGCAGTACTTC
CDR3 protein: CASSERLQGLFEQYF
clone size: -
J gene: TRBJ2-7
D gene: -
V gene: TRBV6-1

CDR3 DNA: TGTGCCAGCAGCTTAGACTCGGGGTTCGACGAGCAGTACTTC
CDR3 protein: CASSLDSGFDEQYF
clone size: -
J gene: TRBJ2-7
D gene: -
V gene: TRBV7-2

CDR3 DNA: TGTGCCAGCAGCTTGAGTCCGTATAATTCACCCCTCCACTTT
CDR3 protein: CASSLSPYNSPLHF
clone size: -
J gene: TRBJ1-6
D gene: -
V gene: TRBV11-2

CDR3 DNA: TGTGCCAGCAGCCAAGGCCTACCCGCTGGAAACACCATATATTTT
CDR3 protein: CASSQGLPAGNTIYF
clone size: -
J gene: TRBJ1-3
D gene: -
V gene: TRBV14

CDR3 DNA: TGCGCCAGCAGCTTGGAGGGAGGGGCGTACGACAATGAGCAGTTCTTC
CDR3 protein: CASSLEGGAYDNEQFF
clone size: -
J gene: TRBJ2-1
D gene: TRBD2
V gene: TRBV5-1

CDR3 DNA: TGTGCCAGCAGTTCTATATATCCTACTAGCGGGAGGCCTGATACGCAGTATTTT
CDR3 protein: CASSSIYPTSGRPDTQYF
clone size: -
J gene: TRBJ2-3
D gene: TRBD2
V gene: TRBV28

CDR3 DNA: TGCGCCAGCAGTCTGGGCACCTCTAACTATGGCTACACCTTC
CDR3 protein: CASSLGTSNYGYTF
clone size: -
J gene: TRBJ1-2
D gene: -
V gene: TRBV5-1

CDR3 DNA: TGTGCCAGCAGCCAAGTCCGAACGTCTACCAATGAGCAGTTCTTC
CDR3 protein: CASSQVRTSTNEQFF
clone size: few
J gene: TRBJ2-1
D gene: -
V gene: TRBV3-1/TRBV3-2

CDR3 DNA: TGTGCCAGCAGCGTCCGGCAGGGGGCCACCGGGGAGCTGTTTTTT
CDR3 protein: CASSVRQGATGELFF
clone size: -
J gene: TRBJ2-2
D gene: TRBD1
V gene: TRBV9

CDR3 DNA: TGTGCCAGCTCACCCCGTGCGCGGGAGAACACCGGGGAGCTGTTTTTT
CDR3 protein: CASSPRARENTGELFF
clone size: -
J gene: TRBJ2-2
D gene: -
V gene: TRBV18

CDR3 DNA: TGTGCCAGTAGTATTCCGCGGGTTGGGGCCAACGTCCTGACTTTC
CDR3 protein: CASSIPRVGANVLTF
clone size: -
J gene: TRBJ2-6
D gene: -
V gene: TRBV19

CDR3 DNA: TGTGCCAGCAGCGTATCAGGGACAGGGGGGAATTCACCCCTCCACTTT
CDR3 protein: CASSVSGTGGNSPLHF
clone size: -
J gene: TRBJ1-6
D gene: TRBD1
V gene: TRBV9

CDR3 DNA: TGCGCCAGCACGGGGAGCGGTTACACAGATACGCAGTATTTT
CDR3 protein: CASTGSGYTDTQYF
clone size: -
J gene: TRBJ2-3
D gene: -
V gene: TRBV10-2

CDR3 DNA: TGTGCCAGCAGCTTCTTTTCTAGCGGGAGTCGTTCTGGGGCCAACGTCCTGACTTTC
CDR3 protein: CASSFFSSGSRSGANVLTF
clone size: -
J gene: TRBJ2-6
D gene: TRBD2
V gene: TRBV5-5

CDR3 DNA: TGTGCCAGCAGCTTGGCCGGGACCTCGATGGGGGGCGGGAGGGCCAATGAGCAGTTCTTC
CDR3 protein: CASSLAGTSMGGGRANEQFF
clone size: -
J gene: TRBJ2-1
D gene: TRBD2
V gene: TRBV5-5

CDR3 DNA: TGCGCCAGCAGCCGCGGGACAGGGGCAATGCCGGGCCAAGAGACCCAGTACTTC
CDR3 protein: CASSRGTGAMPGQETQYF
clone size: -
J gene: TRBJ2-5
D gene: TRBD1
V gene: TRBV5-1

CDR3 DNA: TGTGCCAGCAGCTTCCGACAGGGAACTTCCAGTGGCTACGAGCAGTACTTC
CDR3 protein: CASSFRQGTSSGYEQYF
clone size: -
J gene: TRBJ2-7
D gene: TRBD1
V gene: TRBV11-2

CDR3 DNA: TGTGCCATCAGTGGCCTTCTAGCGGGTGGGAGCTCCTACGAGCAGTACTTC
CDR3 protein: CAISGLLAGGSSYEQYF
clone size: -
J gene: TRBJ2-7
D gene: TRBD2
V gene: TRBV10-3